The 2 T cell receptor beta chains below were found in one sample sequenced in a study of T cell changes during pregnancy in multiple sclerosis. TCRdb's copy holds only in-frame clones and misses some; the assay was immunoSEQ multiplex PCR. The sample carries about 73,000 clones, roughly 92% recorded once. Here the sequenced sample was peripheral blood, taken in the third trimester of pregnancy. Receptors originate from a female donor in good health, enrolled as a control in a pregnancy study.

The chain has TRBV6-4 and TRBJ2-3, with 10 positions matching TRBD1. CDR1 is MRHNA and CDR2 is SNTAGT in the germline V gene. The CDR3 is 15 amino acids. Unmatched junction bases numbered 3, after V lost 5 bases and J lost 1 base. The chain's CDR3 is CASSTGTGGTDTQYF. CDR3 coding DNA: TGTGCCAGCAGTACCGGGACAGGGGGCACAGATACGCAGTATTTT.

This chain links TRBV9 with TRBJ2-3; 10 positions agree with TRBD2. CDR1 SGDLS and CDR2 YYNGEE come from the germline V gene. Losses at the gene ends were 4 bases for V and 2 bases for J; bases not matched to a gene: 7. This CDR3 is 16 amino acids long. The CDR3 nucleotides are TGTGCCAGCAGCCCCCGCCTAGCGGGGGCCACAGATACGCAGTATTTT. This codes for CASSPRLAGATDTQYF.